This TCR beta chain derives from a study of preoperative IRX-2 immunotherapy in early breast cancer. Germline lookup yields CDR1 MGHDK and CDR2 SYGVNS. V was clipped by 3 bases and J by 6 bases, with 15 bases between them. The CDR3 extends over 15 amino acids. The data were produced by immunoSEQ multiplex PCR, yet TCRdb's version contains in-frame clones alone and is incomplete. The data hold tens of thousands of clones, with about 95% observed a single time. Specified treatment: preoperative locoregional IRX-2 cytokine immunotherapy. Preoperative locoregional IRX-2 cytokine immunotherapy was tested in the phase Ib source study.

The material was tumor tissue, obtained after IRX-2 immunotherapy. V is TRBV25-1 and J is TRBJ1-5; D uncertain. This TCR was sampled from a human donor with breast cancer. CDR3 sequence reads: CASSDGRERGQPQHF. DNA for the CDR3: TGTGCCAGCAGTGATGGCCGAGAGAGAGGTCAGCCCCAGCATTTT.